Below, 9 T cell receptor beta chains from the same sample are listed, as sequenced in a study of shared clonotypes between healthy human individuals. Generated by immunoSEQ multiplex PCR, the TCRdb table keeps only in-frame clones and is missing some. Of hundreds of thousands of clones listed, 96% are singletons. The source material was naive CD4+ T cells sorted from blood. Documented subset: CD45RA+ positively selected. These receptors were collected from a woman in her twenties or thirties in good health.

This chain links TRBV19 with TRBJ2-5, with a tentative D call TRBD2 (5 bases). The V end lost 3 bases, the J end lost 5 bases, and 10 bases lay between the germline ends. The CDR3 totals 13 residues. CDR1 is LNHDA, CDR2 SQIVND, per germline (reference sequence). The CDR3 DNA follows: TGTGCCAGTAGTATGCTAGCCTCTGAGACCCAGTACTTC. Its protein product is CASSMLASETQYF.

The chain links TRBV30 to TRBJ1-1; a weak D match, TRBD1 (6 bases). The germline V and J ends were trimmed by 4 bases and 4 bases, with 13 bases remaining between them. This CDR3 has 13 residues. Germline V CDR1 and CDR2: GTSNPN, SVGIG (reference sequence). The chain's CDR3 is CAWIWGASTEAFF. The CDR3 DNA sequence: TGTGCCTGGATATGGGGGGCCTCCACTGAAGCTTTCTTT.

The chain links TRBV5-1 to TRBJ2-3; D unclear. Germline CDR1 and CDR2: SGHRS and YFSETQ. This CDR3 region has 13 residues. V lost 0 bases to trimming and J lost 6 bases, with 8 bases between them. The CDR3: CASSLAEIDTQYF. In DNA, the CDR3 is TGCGCCAGCAGCTTGGCTGAGATTGATACGCAGTATTTT.

V gene TRBV6-4 combines with J gene TRBJ2-3; D is uncertain. Per germline, CDR1 MRHNA and CDR2 SNTAGT. Trimming cost V 3 bases and J 2 bases, with 6 bases left between them. This CDR3 contains 13 residues. The CDR3: CASSEGLTDTQYF. In DNA, the CDR3 is TGTGCCAGCAGTGAAGGGCTCACAGATACGCAGTATTTT.

The chain recombines TRBV9 with TRBJ2-3, with 7 bases that match TRBD2. V trimming: 5 bases; J trimming: 3 bases; junction bases outside the gene matches: 6. CDR1 and CDR2 (germline): SGDLS, YYNGEE. The CDR3 runs 14 residues. The CDR3 DNA sequence: TGTGCCAGCAGGGGAGGGAGGGAGACAGATACGCAGTATTTT. Translating it yields CASRGGRETDTQYF.

This clone appeared a single time. The rearrangement links TRBV19 to TRBJ1-5; the D gene is possibly TRBD1 (6 bases). Germline V gives CDR1 LNHDA, CDR2 SQIVND (reference sequence). This CDR3 contains 16 residues. The V gene lost 5 bases and the J gene lost 1 base, with 15 bases spanning the gap. The CDR3 region has the DNA TGTGCCAGTAGTCCTACAACAGGGTGGAGCAATCAGCCCCAGCATTTT. Protein sequence: CASSPTTGWSNQPQHF.

The chain joins TRBV11-2 to TRBJ2-7; TRBD2 agrees at 8 bases. CDR1 and CDR2 (germline): SGHAT, FQNNGV. Trimming at V came to 1 base and at J to 0 bases, leaving 2 bases not matched to a gene. The CDR3 contains 15 residues. The CDR3 DNA follows: TGTGCCAGCAGCTTAGCGGGAGGGGTCTCCTACGAGCAGTACTTC. Protein sequence: CASSLAGGVSYEQYF.

The chain uses TRBV7-9 and TRBJ2-7, with TRBD2 as a possible D gene (5 bases). The CDR3 loop spans 14 amino acids. V dropped 3 bases and J dropped 2 bases, with 11 bases sitting between them. Germline CDR1 and CDR2: SEHNR and FQNEAQ (reference sequence). This chain's CDR3 is CASSFGVAAYEQYF. The CDR3 DNA follows: TGTGCCAGCAGCTTCGGGGTTGCAGCCTACGAGCAGTACTTC.

The CDR3 loop reads CALGTGANVLTF. The CDR3 DNA reads TGCGCCCTCGGGACTGGGGCCAACGTCCTGACTTTC. The chain joins TRBV23-1 to TRBJ2-6; tentatively, D is TRBD2 (5 bases). TRBV23-1 belongs to the ORF category, with a function that is uncertain. V was trimmed by 11 bases and J by 2 bases, leaving 7 bases between them. The CDR3 length is 12 residues.